This T cell receptor beta chain was observed in a study of blood T cell repertoires in COVID-19. As for the study in general: PBMCs, B-cell-depleted T cells, or T cells provided the cDNA or gDNA that made up the material.

The V segment lost 4 bases and the J segment 11 bases; nucleotides outside the gene matches: 10. This CDR3 has 13 amino acids. The germline gives CDR1 MGHRA, CDR2 YSYEKL. Method: immunoSEQ multiplex PCR; TCRdb's copy keeps in-frame clones and lacks some. Of about 78,000 clones in the sample, roughly 91% are singletons; the top ten hold around 0.93%. The sequencing sample was made of peripheral blood. The sequence came from a woman aged 45-59 years in a cohort sampled during active COVID-19. The chain recombines TRBV4-1 with TRBJ1-1; 7 positions match TRBD1. In nucleotides, the CDR3 is TGCGCCAGCAGCCCCCTCGACAGGGCCGGGGCTTTCTTT. Protein product: CASSPLDRAGAFF.